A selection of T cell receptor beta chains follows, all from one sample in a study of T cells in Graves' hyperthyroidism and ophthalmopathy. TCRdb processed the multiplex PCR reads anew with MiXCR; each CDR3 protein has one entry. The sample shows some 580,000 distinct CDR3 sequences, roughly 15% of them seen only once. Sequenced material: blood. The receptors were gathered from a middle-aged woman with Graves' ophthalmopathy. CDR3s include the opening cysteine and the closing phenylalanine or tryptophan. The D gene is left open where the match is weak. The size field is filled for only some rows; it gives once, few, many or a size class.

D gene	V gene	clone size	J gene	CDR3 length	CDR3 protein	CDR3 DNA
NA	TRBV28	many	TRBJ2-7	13	CASGRGGIYEQYF	TGTGCCAGTGGGCGAGGGGGTATCTACGAGCAGTACTTC
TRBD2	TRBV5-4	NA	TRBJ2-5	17	CASSLEVAGGPRETQYF	TGTGCCAGCAGCTTGGAGGTAGCGGGGGGGCCGAGAGAGACCCAGTACTTC
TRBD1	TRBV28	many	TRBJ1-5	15	CASSPGQGAVQPQHF	TGTGCCAGCAGCCCGGGACAGGGGGCTGTTCAGCCCCAGCATTTT
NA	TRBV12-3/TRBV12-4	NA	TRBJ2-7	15	CASTPGTSSSYEQYF	TGTGCCAGCACACCCGGGACTTCCTCCTCCTACGAGCAGTACTTC
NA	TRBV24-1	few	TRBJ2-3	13	CATSETRTDTQYF	TGTGCCACCAGTGAGACCCGCACAGATACGCAGTATTTT
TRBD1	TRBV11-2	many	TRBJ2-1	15	CASSFGQGASNEQFF	TGTGCCAGCAGCTTTGGACAGGGGGCCTCCAATGAGCAGTTCTTC
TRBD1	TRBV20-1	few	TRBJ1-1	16	CSARDWGQEAFTEAFF	TGCAGTGCTAGAGATTGGGGACAGGAGGCCTTCACTGAAGCTTTCTTT
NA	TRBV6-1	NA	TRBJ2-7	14	CASSDMGPRDEQYF	TGTGCCAGCAGTGACATGGGACCTCGGGACGAGCAGTACTTC
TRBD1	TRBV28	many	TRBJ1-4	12	CAIGTGHEKLFF	TGTGCGATCGGGACAGGGCACGAAAAACTGTTTTTT
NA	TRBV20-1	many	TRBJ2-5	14	CSARRPGPQETQYF	TGCAGTGCTAGACGACCGGGCCCGCAAGAGACCCAGTACTTC
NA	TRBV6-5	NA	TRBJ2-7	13	CATGSPRENEQYF	TGTGCCACCGGTTCCCCAAGAGAGAACGAGCAGTACTTC
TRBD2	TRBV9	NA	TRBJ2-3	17	CACSLGPQSGATDTQYF	TGTGCCTGCAGCTTGGGACCCCAAAGCGGGGCCACAGATACGCAGTATTTT
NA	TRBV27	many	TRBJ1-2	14	CASRQRGVNYGYTF	TGTGCCAGCCGACAGCGTGGGGTTAACTATGGCTACACCTTC
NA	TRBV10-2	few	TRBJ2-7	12	CASSGNHYEQYF	TGCGCCAGCAGTGGGAACCACTACGAGCAGTACTTC
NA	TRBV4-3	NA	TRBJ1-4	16	CASSQDRGGNNEKLFF	TGCGCCAGCAGCCAAGACCGAGGCGGTAACAATGAAAAACTGTTTTTT
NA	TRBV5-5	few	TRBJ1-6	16	CASSFRVPGLNSPLHF	TGTGCCAGCAGCTTCCGCGTACCCGGGTTGAATTCACCCCTCCACTTT
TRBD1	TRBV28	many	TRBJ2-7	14	CASTPGQITYEQYF	TGTGCCAGCACCCCGGGACAGATCACCTACGAGCAGTACTTC
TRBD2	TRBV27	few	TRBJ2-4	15	CASKQSGATPEDQYF	TGTGCCAGCAAACAAAGCGGGGCCACGCCGGAGGATCAGTACTTC
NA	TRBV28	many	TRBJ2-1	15	CASKPRGERSGEQFF	TGTGCCAGCAAGCCCCGGGGTGAGCGGAGCGGCGAGCAGTTCTTC
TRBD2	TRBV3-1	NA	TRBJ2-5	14	CASSRGREGETQYF	TGTGCCAGCAGCCGAGGACGGGAGGGCGAGACCCAGTACTTC
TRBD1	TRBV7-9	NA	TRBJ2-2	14	CASSRTGVTGELFF	TGTGCCAGCAGCAGAACAGGGGTCACCGGGGAGCTGTTTTTT
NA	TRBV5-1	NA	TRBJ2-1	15	CASSLGGGALDEQFF	TGCGCCAGCAGCTTGGGGGGGGGGGCGCTGGATGAGCAGTTCTTC
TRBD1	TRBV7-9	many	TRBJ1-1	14	CASSRDRVATEAFF	TGTGCCAGCAGCCGTGACAGGGTGGCCACTGAAGCTTTCTTT
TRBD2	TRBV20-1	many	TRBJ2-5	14	CSARGTSGDLLQYF	TGCAGTGCTAGGGGGACTAGCGGGGACCTCTTACAGTACTTC
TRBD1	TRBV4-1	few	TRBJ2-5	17	CASSHQTSTGGQETQYF	TGCGCCAGCAGCCACCAAACCTCGACAGGGGGCCAAGAGACCCAGTACTTC
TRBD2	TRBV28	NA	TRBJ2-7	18	CASSLGGLAGGAVYEQYF	TGTGCCAGCAGTTTGGGGGGGCTAGCGGGAGGTGCAGTCTACGAGCAGTACTTC
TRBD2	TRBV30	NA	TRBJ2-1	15	CAWSLLAGVWGEQFF	TGTGCCTGGAGTCTTCTAGCGGGGGTGTGGGGTGAGCAGTTCTTC
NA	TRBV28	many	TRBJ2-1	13	CASSSDKDNEQFF	TGTGCCAGCAGTTCCGACAAAGACAATGAGCAGTTCTTC
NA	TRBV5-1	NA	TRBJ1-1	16	CASSLAEGQMNTEAFF	TGCGCCAGCAGCTTGGCCGAAGGGCAGATGAACACTGAAGCTTTCTTT
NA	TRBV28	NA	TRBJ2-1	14	CASSFPHLAHEQFF	TGTGCCAGCAGTTTCCCCCACCTAGCCCATGAGCAGTTCTTC
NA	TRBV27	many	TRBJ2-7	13	CASSSLSPYEQYF	TGTGCCAGCAGTTCGCTATCTCCCTACGAGCAGTACTTC
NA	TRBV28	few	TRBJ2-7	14	CASSLFTGRYEQYF	TGTGCCAGCAGTTTATTTACGGGGAGGTACGAGCAGTACTTC
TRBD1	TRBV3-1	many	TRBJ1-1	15	CASSPRGGRVTEAFF	TGTGCCAGCAGCCCCCGAGGGGGCAGGGTCACTGAAGCTTTCTTT
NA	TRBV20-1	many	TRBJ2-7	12	CSTQRPLHEQYF	TGCAGTACACAGCGGCCTCTCCACGAGCAGTACTTC
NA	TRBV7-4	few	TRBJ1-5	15	CASSLHNWDGQPQHF	TGTGCCAGCAGCTTACACAATTGGGACGGTCAGCCCCAGCATTTT
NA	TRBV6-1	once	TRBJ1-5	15	CASSQRWQSGQPQHF	TGTGCCAGCAGCCAAAGGTGGCAATCCGGTCAGCCCCAGCATTTT
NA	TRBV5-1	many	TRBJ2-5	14	CASSPSTELETQYF	TGCGCCAGCAGCCCTTCGACAGAGTTAGAGACCCAGTACTTC
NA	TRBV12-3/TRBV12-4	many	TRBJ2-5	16	CASSPHPRTAQETQYF	TGTGCCAGCAGTCCCCACCCTCGGACAGCTCAAGAGACCCAGTACTTC
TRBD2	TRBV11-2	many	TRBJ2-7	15	CASSFSGGTPYEQYF	TGTGCCAGCAGCTTTAGCGGGGGGACGCCCTACGAGCAGTACTTC
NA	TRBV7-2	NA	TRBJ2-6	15	CASSLRSGGANVLTF	TGTGCCAGCAGCTTACGATCGGGGGGGGCCAACGTCCTGACTTTC